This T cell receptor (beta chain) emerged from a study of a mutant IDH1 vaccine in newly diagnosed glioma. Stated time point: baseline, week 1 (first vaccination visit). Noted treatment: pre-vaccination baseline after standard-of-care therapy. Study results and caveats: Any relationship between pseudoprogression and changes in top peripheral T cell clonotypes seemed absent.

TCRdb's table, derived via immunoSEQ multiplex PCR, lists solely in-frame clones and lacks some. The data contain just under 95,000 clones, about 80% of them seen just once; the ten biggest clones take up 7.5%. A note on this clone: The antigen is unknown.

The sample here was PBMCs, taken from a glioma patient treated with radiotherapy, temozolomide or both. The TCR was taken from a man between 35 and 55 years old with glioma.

CDR3 amino acids: CASSKVRRLAGQEQYF. The CDR3 DNA reads as TGTGCCAGCAGCAAAGTGCGACGACTAGCGGGGCAGGAGCAGTACTTC. The chain recombines TRBV21-1 with TRBJ2-7; the tabulated D call, TRBD2, remains unverified against the DNA. TRBV21-1 is a pseudogene. There are 16 residues in the CDR3.